The table lists the clone carrying this TCR beta chain with a few counts. Its antigen is unknown. The germline CDR1 and CDR2 sequences are SQVTM and ANQGSEA. V lost 7 bases to trimming and J lost 10 bases, with 16 bases between them. The CDR3 is made up of 11 amino acids. The sample belongs to a study of T cells after yellow fever vaccination. Study information: When fractions had low cell numbers, they were prepared with SMART-Seq v4 Ultra Low Input. Regarding the study as a whole: Only a minor proportion of clonotypes was detected across both CD4 and CD8 compartments.

TCRdb reanalysed the 5' RACE reads using MiXCR and keeps one entry per CDR3 protein. The sample carries around 600,000 distinct CDR3 sequences, 9% to 15% recorded once. The chain links TRBV29-1 to TRBJ1-2; D is unresolved. Sequencing was performed on PBMCs, taken on the day of the yellow fever booster vaccination. This TCR came from a man aged 25-45 years who received the YFV17D yellow fever vaccine. CDR3 in DNA: TGCAGCGGGGATCCAAAGGCGGACTACACCTTC. Residues: CSGDPKADYTF.